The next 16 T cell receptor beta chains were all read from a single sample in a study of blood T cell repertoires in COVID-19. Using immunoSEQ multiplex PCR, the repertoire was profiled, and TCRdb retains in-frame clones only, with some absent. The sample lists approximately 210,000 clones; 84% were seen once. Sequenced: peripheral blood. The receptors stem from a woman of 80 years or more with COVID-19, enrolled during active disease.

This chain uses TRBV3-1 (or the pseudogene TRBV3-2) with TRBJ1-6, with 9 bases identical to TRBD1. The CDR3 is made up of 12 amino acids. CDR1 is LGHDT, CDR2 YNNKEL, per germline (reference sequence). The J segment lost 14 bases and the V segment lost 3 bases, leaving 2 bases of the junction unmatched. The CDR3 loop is CASSQGTGSLHF. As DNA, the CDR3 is TGTGCCAGCAGCCAGGGGACAGGGTCCCTCCACTTT.

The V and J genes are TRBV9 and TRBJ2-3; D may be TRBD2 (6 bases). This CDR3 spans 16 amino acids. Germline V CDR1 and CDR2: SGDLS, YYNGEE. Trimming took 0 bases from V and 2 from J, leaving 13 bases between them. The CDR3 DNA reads TGTGCCAGCAGCGTAGGAGGAGGGCGGACCACAGATACGCAGTATTTT. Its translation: CASSVGGGRTTDTQYF.

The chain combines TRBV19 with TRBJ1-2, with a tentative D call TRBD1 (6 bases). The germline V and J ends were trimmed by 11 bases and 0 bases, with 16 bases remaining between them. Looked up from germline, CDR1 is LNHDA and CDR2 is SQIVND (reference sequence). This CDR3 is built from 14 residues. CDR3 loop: CACRDTSSNYGYTF. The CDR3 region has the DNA TGTGCCTGCCGGGACACCTCATCTAACTATGGCTACACCTTC.

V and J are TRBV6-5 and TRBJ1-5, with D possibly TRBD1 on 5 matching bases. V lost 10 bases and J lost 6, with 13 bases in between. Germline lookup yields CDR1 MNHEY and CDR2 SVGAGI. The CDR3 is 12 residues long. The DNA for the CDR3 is TGTGCCACCAAGACGGGGGTTCAGCCCCAGCATTTT. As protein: CATKTGVQPQHF.

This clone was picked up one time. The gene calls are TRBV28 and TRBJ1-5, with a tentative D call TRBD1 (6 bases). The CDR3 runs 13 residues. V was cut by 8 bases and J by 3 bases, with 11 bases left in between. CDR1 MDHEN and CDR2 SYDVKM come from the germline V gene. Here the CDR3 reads CASRTGNNQPQHF. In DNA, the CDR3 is TGTGCCAGCCGAACAGGGAACAATCAGCCCCAGCATTTT.

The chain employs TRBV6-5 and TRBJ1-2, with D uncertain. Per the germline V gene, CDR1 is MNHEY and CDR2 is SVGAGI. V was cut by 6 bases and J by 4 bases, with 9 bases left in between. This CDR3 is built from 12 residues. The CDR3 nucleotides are TGTGCCAGCAGCACACCGGGCTATGGCTACACCTTC. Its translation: CASSTPGYGYTF.

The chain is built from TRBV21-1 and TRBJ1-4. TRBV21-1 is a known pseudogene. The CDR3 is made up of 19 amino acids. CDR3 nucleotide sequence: TGTGCCAGCAGCAAAGGTGCTAGACCTTTACGGTACACTAATGAAAAACTGTTTTTT. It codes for CASSKGARPLRYTNEKLFF.

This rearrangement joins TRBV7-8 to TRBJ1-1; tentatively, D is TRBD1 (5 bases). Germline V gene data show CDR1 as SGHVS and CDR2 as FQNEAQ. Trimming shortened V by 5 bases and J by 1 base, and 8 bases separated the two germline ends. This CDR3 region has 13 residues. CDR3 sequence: CASSRGGNTEAFF. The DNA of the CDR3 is TGTGCCAGCAGCCGGGGGGGGAACACTGAAGCTTTCTTT.

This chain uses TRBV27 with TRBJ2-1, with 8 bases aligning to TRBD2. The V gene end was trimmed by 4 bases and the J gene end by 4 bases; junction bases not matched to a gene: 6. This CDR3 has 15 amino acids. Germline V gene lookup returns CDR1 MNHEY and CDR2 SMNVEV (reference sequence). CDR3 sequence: CASSSLLAEYNEQFF. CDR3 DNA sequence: TGTGCCAGCAGTTCGTTACTAGCGGAATACAATGAGCAGTTCTTC.

The CDR3 DNA is TGTGCCAGCAGCTTGGCCGGGACAGGGGGCGGCTTGGGCACCTTC. Its translation: CASSLAGTGGGLGTF. V gene TRBV5-4 combines with J gene TRBJ1-2; 12 bases are a match to TRBD1. Trimming removed 0 bases from V and 13 bases from J; junction bases left unmatched: 10. The length of the CDR3 is 15 residues. Germline V gene data show CDR1 as SGHNT and CDR2 as YYREEE (reference sequence).

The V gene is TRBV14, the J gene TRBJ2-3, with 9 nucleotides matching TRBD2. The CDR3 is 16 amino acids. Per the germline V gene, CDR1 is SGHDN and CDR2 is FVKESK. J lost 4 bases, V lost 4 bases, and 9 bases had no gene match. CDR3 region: CASSLLRGGRADTQYF. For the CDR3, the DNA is TGTGCCAGCAGCCTCTTGCGGGGGGGCCGGGCAGATACGCAGTATTTT.

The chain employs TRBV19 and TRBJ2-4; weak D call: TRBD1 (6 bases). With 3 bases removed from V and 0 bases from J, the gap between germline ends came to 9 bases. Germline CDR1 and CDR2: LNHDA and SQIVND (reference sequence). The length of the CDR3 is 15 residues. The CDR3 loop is CASSISGVAKNIQYF. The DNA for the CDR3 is TGTGCCAGTAGTATTTCAGGGGTAGCCAAAAACATTCAGTACTTC.

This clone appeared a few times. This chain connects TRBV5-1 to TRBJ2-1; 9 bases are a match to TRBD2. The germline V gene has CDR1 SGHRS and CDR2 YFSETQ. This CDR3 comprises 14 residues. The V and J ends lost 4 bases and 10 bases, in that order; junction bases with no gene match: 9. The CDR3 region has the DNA TGCGCCAGCAGCGAAACCGGGACTAGCAACGAGCAGTTCTTC. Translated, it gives CASSETGTSNEQFF.

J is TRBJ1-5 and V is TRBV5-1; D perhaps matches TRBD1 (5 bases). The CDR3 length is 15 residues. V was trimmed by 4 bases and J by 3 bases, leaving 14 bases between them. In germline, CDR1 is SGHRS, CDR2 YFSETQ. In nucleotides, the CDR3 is TGCGCCAGCAGCAAGACCGACAGTTTCAATCAGCCCCAGCATTTT. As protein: CASSKTDSFNQPQHF.

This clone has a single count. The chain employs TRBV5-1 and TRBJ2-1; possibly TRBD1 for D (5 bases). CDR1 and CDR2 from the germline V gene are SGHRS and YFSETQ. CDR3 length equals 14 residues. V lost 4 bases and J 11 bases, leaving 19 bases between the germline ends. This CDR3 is CASSDPQGLEKQFF. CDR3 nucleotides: TGCGCCAGCAGCGACCCCCAGGGCCTGGAGAAGCAGTTCTTC.

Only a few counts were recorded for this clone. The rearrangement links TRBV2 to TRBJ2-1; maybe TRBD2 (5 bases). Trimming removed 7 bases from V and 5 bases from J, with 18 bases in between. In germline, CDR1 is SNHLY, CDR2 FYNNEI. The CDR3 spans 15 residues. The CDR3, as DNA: TGTGCCAGCACGGGCGTACGGGATTCGGACAATGAGCAGTTCTTC. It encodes CASTGVRDSDNEQFF.